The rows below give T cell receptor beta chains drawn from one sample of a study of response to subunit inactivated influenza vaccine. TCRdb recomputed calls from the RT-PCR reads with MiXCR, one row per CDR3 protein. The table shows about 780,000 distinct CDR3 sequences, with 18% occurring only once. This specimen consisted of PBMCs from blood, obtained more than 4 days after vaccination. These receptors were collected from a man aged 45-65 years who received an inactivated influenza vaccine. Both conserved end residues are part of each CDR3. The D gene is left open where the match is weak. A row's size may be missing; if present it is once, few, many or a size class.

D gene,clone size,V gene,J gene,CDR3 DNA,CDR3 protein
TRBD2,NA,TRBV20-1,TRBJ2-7,TGCAGTGCTAGTTCCCCGCGGGAGTCTTACGAGCAGTACTTC,CSASSPRESYEQYF
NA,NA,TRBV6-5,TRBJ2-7,TGTGCCAGCAGTTCCTCACTAAACTCCTACGAGCAGTACTTC,CASSSSLNSYEQYF
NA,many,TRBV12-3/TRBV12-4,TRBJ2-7,TGTGCCAGCAGTCCCGACCGCTACGAGCAGTACTTC,CASSPDRYEQYF
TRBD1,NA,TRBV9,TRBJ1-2,TGTGCCAGCAGCGCCTCCGGGACAGGGGCTGGTGTCTATGGCTACACCTTC,CASSASGTGAGVYGYTF
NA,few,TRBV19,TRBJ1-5,TGTGCCAGTAGTATAGAGGTAGGAGGGCGCAATCAGCCCCAGCATTTT,CASSIEVGGRNQPQHF
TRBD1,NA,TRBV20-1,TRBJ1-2,TGCAGTGCCCCTGGACAGGGTATCTATGGCTACACCTTC,CSAPGQGIYGYTF
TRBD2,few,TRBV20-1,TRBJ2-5,TGCAGTGCTAGAGAGTTGGCGGGAGTGGGTTTGGAAGAGACCCAGTACTTC,CSARELAGVGLEETQYF
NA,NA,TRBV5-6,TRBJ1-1,TGTGCCAGCAGCACGGACACCCCGGCCACTGAAGCTTTCTTT,CASSTDTPATEAFF
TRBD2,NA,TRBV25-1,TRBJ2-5,TGTGCCAGCAGTGCCCTACGACTAGCGGACCAAGAGACCCAGTACTTC,CASSALRLADQETQYF
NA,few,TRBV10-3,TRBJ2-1,TGTGCCATCAGTGAACAGGGTGCTCTCAATGAGCAGTTCTTC,CAISEQGALNEQFF
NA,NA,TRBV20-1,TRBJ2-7,TGCAGTGCTAGAGATCACGTGTCCTACGAGCAGTACTTC,CSARDHVSYEQYF
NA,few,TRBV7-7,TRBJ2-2,TGTGCTAGCAGCTACGGACAGCCTAACACCGGGGAGCTGTTTTTT,CASSYGQPNTGELFF
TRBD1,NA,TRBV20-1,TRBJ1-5,TGCAGTGCTAGAGACCGCGTTACCCCGGGACAGGGAGCCAATCAGCCCCAGCATTTT,CSARDRVTPGQGANQPQHF
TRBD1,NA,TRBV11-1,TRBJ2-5,TGTGCCAGCAGCCCCTACTCCGGGACAGGGGGCCTTAATAGAGAGACCCAGTACTTC,CASSPYSGTGGLNRETQYF
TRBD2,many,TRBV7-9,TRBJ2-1,TGTGCCAGCAGCTTAGTTAGCGGGGGGTTTGCTAATGAGCAGTTCTTC,CASSLVSGGFANEQFF
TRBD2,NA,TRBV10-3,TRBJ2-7,TGTGCCATCAGTGGAGGCGGGGGGGTACTCGAGCAGTACTTC,CAISGGGGVLEQYF
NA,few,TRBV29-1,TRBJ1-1,TGCAGCGTTGGGTTCAGGGCTTCTGAAAGCACTGAAGCTTTCTTT,CSVGFRASESTEAFF
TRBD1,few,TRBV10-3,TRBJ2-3,TGTGCCATCAACGCAGGGGGTGTGCAGTATTTT,CAINAGGVQYF
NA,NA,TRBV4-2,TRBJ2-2,TGTGCCAGCAGCCAAGATTCCACAACCGGGGAGCTGTTTTTT,CASSQDSTTGELFF
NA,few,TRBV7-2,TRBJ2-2,TGTGCCAGCAGCTTAGGGCAGGCCGGGGAGCTGTTTTTT,CASSLGQAGELFF
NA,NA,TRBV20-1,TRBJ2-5,TGCAGTGCTAGGGGCGCTGGGGCGCGGGAGACCCAGTACTTC,CSARGAGARETQYF